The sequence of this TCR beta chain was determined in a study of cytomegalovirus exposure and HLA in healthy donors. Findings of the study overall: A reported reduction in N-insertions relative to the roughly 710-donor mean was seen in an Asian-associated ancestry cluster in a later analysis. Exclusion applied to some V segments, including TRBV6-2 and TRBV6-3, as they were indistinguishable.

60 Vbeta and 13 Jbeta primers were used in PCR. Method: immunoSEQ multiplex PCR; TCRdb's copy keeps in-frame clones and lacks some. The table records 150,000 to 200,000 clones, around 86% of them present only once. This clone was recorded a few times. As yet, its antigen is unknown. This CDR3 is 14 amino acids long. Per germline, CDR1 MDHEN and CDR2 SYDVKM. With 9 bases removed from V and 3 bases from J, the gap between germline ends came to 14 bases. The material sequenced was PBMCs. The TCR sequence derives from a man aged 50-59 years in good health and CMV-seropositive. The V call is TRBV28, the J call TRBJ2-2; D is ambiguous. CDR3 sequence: CASGPQADTGELFF. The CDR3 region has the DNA TGTGCCAGTGGGCCCCAAGCCGACACCGGGGAGCTGTTTTTT.